Given below is one TCR beta chain in context. Antigen specificity is unknown. V was clipped by 1 base and J by 5 bases; unmatched bases: 5. Germline V CDR1 and CDR2: DFQATT, SNEGSKA (reference sequence). This CDR3 has 14 residues. These data come from a study of post-analysis software for immune sequencing data. General study points: The five TRBV segments detected at higher frequency in patients than in controls included TRBV5-6, TRBV5-1 and TRBV20-1. Under the F measure, samples that were prepared in one batch clustered strongly together.

The library was made from cDNA and included unique molecular identifiers. TCRdb used MiXCR to reprocess the PCR reads, holding one entry per CDR3 protein. The table shows 750,000 to 950,000 distinct CDR3 sequences, with around 53% occurring only once. This rearrangement joins TRBV20-1 to TRBJ2-1; 7 bases are a match to TRBD1. The sample comprised blood. This receptor was obtained from a girl aged 10 to 17 with multiple sclerosis. In nucleotides, the CDR3 is TGCAGTGCTAGAGCACCGGGACAGAACAATGAGCAGTTCTTC. Its protein is CSARAPGQNNEQFF.